This T cell receptor (beta chain) was recovered during a study of blood T cell repertoires in COVID-19. Overall study: COVID-19 samples, acute and convalescent, were from the United States, Italy and Spain.

Original data processing: Amplification of reference gene primers provided the estimated nucleated cell counts. The assay was immunoSEQ multiplex PCR, and TCRdb's table has in-frame clones only and misses some. V, J and clone size derive from that table, while D and trimming were established from the DNA sequence. This table holds 150,000 to 200,000 clones, approximately 83% found once. The sample holds one count of this clone. After removal of 5 bases from V and 7 bases from J, the junction contained 2 bases not matched to a gene. Germline CDR1 SEHNR, CDR2 FQNEAQ (reference sequence). This CDR3 spans 14 amino acids. Individuals aged roughly 18 to 95 years were recruited from roughly 23 US areas.

This receptor was taken from an older woman who had recovered from COVID-19. The chain joins TRBV7-9 to TRBJ1-6; 10 nucleotides agree with TRBD1. The sequenced sample was PBMCs or T cells enriched from blood (not recorded which). In nucleotides, the CDR3 is TGTGCCAGCAGCGGGACAGGGGTGAATTCACCCCTCCACTTT. The encoded protein is CASSGTGVNSPLHF.